The 30 T cell receptor beta chains in this list originate from one sample, sequenced in a study of cytomegalovirus exposure and HLA in healthy donors. The PCR ran on 60 Vbeta and 13 Jbeta primers. The method was immunoSEQ multiplex PCR; TCRdb's version includes in-frame clones alone and lacks a portion of them. Of around 190,000 clones in the sample, roughly three quarters are singletons; the top ten hold 1.6%. The sequenced sample was PBMCs. The receptors were gathered from a woman aged 50 to 65 in good health and CMV-seronegative.

V and J are TRBV6-4 and TRBJ2-2; 12 bases agree with TRBD2. The length of the CDR3 is 18 residues. The V segment lost 5 bases and the J segment 0 bases; nucleotides outside the gene matches: 7. Germline V gives CDR1 MRHNA, CDR2 SNTAGT. In nucleotides, the CDR3 is TGTGCCAGCAGTCGAACCGGGACTAGCGGGCCGAACACCGGGGAGCTGTTTTTT. Translated: CASSRTGTSGPNTGELFF.

The V call is TRBV11-2, the J call TRBJ1-2, with 7 positions matching TRBD1. Germline CDR1 reads SGHAT; CDR2 reads FQNNGV. The CDR3 is made up of 13 amino acids. Trimming removed 8 bases from V and 4 bases from J; junction bases left unmatched: 7. In DNA form, the CDR3 reads TGTGCCAGCGGCTCCGGGACAGCCTATGGCTACACCTTC. This sequence encodes CASGSGTAYGYTF.

The rearrangement links TRBV27 to TRBJ2-3; D gene unclear. Germline V gene data show CDR1 as MNHEY and CDR2 as SMNVEV (reference sequence). With 2 bases removed from V and 1 base from J, the gap between germline ends came to 13 bases. The CDR3 is 16 amino acids. In DNA form, the CDR3 reads TGTGCCAGCAGTTTAATCCCTACGGCGGGCACAGATACGCAGTATTTT. Translation: CASSLIPTAGTDTQYF.

This clone was picked up one time. V gene TRBV29-1 combines with J gene TRBJ2-5; 8 nucleotides line up with TRBD2. The CDR3 covers 16 residues. The trim removed 8 bases at V and 1 base at J, leaving 15 bases unmatched. Germline V gene lookup returns CDR1 SQVTM and CDR2 ANQGSEA. The CDR3, as DNA: TGCAGCATTGGGCGGGTAGCGGGGACCCTCCAAGAGACCCAGTACTTC. Protein product: CSIGRVAGTLQETQYF.

This chain joins TRBV4-3 and TRBJ2-3; 12 bases are a match to TRBD2. Germline V lookup: CDR1 LGHNA, CDR2 YSLEER. The CDR3 is 19 amino acids. The junction had 12 bases not matched to a gene; V was cut back by 0 bases and J by 5 bases. The chain's CDR3 is CASSQEEWGASGRGDTQYF. The CDR3 region has the DNA TGCGCCAGCAGCCAAGAAGAATGGGGTGCTAGCGGGAGGGGAGATACGCAGTATTTT.

The chain combines TRBV5-1 with TRBJ2-3, with 11 bases aligning to TRBD2. The trim removed 5 bases at V and 5 bases at J, leaving 10 bases unmatched. The CDR3 runs to 16 residues. Germline V CDR1 and CDR2: SGHRS, YFSETQ. Here the CDR3 DNA reads TGCGCCAGCAGTCCGTCTAGCGGGAGGTTGAGAGATACGCAGTATTTT. Its protein is CASSPSSGRLRDTQYF.

This clone was counted once. For the CDR3, the DNA is TGCAGCGTTGAAGGCAGCTATGGCTACACCTTC. This translates into CSVEGSYGYTF. This chain joins TRBV29-1 and TRBJ1-2, with unresolved D. The CDR3 contains 11 residues. CDR1 and CDR2 (germline): SQVTM, ANQGSEA. Trimming cost V 1 base and J 4 bases, with 4 bases left between them.

The chain is built from TRBV10-3 and TRBJ2-3, with a possible D match to TRBD2 (5 bases). Germline V gene lookup returns CDR1 ENHRY and CDR2 SYGVKD. The CDR3 totals 13 residues. V was trimmed by 2 bases and J by 7 bases, leaving 10 bases between them. CDR3 sequence (DNA): TGTGCCATCAGTGAGCCCTTAGCGAATACGCAGTATTTT. Protein: CAISEPLANTQYF.

The chain couples TRBV25-1 to TRBJ2-5; 10 nucleotides agree with TRBD2. The CDR3 loop spans 16 amino acids. CDR1 is MGHDK, CDR2 SYGVNS, per germline. After removal of 3 bases from V and 5 bases from J, the junction contained 9 bases not matched to a gene. For the CDR3, the DNA is TGTGCCAGCAGTGATTCACAGCGGGGGGGCCCGGAGACCCAGTACTTC. This sequence encodes CASSDSQRGGPETQYF.

The chain recombines TRBV2 with TRBJ2-1; 7 nucleotides align to TRBD2. V was pared by 6 bases and J by 2 bases, with 10 bases of the junction left unmatched. The CDR3 totals 16 residues. Germline V gives CDR1 SNHLY, CDR2 FYNNEI. For the CDR3, the DNA is TGTGCCAGCAGGCCTTTTAGCGGGCCCCCCTACAATGAGCAGTTCTTC. It translates to CASRPFSGPPYNEQFF.

In its sample, this clone was seen a few times. V and J are TRBV2 and TRBJ1-1; 7 positions match TRBD1. The CDR3 is 13 amino acids. Trimming removed 4 bases from V and 7 bases from J; junction bases left unmatched: 6. Germline V lookup: CDR1 SNHLY, CDR2 FYNNEI. In DNA form, the CDR3 reads TGTGCCAGCAGTGGACAGGGTATGGGTGAAGCTTTCTTT. Amino acids: CASSGQGMGEAFF.

This clone has a single count. The CDR3 here is CASSPGGSANYGYTF. In DNA, the CDR3 is TGTGCCAGCAGCCCTGGGGGGTCAGCTAACTATGGCTACACCTTC. The chain employs TRBV7-8 and TRBJ1-2; tentative D call: TRBD1 (5 bases). Germline V gene data show CDR1 as SGHVS and CDR2 as FQNEAQ. CDR3 length equals 15 residues. Trimming removed 5 bases from V and 0 bases from J, with 13 bases in between.

The CDR3 here is CASSLGLAGGQETQYF. CDR3 in DNA: TGTGCCAGCAGCTTAGGGCTAGCGGGGGGCCAAGAGACCCAGTACTTC. The chain is built from TRBV7-2 and TRBJ2-5, with 11 bases matching TRBD2. CDR3 length equals 16 residues. Germline CDR1 reads SGHTA; CDR2 reads FQGNSA. Trimming took 1 base from V and 1 from J; bases not matched to a gene: 2.

This sequence joins TRBV6-1 and TRBJ1-5; no firm D call. The CDR3 consists of 13 residues. Trimming left V 5 bases short and J 4 bases short, with 9 bases between. Germline V gene lookup returns CDR1 MNHNS and CDR2 SASEGT. The CDR3 sequence: CASSLTMNQPQHF. Here the CDR3 DNA reads TGTGCCAGCAGTCTTACAATGAATCAGCCCCAGCATTTT.

The chain uses TRBV4-2 and TRBJ2-5, with 13 positions matching TRBD2. The CDR3 spans 16 residues. Unmatched junction bases numbered 8, after V lost 5 bases and J lost 5 bases. Germline V lookup: CDR1 LGHNA, CDR2 YNFKEQ. CDR3 sequence: CASSSLAGGPKETQYF. CDR3 DNA sequence: TGTGCCAGCAGCTCACTAGCGGGAGGGCCGAAGGAGACCCAGTACTTC.

The V gene is TRBV7-9, the J gene TRBJ1-1, with TRBD1 matching 10 bases. Germline CDR1 SEHNR, CDR2 FQNEAQ (reference sequence). The CDR3 is 13 residues long. V was pared by 5 bases and J by 11 bases, with 8 bases of the junction left unmatched. Here the CDR3 DNA reads TGTGCCAGCAGCCTTCCGGGACAGGGGATTGCTTTCTTT. This gives the protein CASSLPGQGIAFF.

V and J are TRBV6-1 and TRBJ2-2; 8 bases align to TRBD2. This CDR3 has 14 amino acids. After removal of 7 bases from V and 3 bases from J, the junction contained 4 bases not matched to a gene. From germline, CDR1 is MNHNS and CDR2 SASEGT. The CDR3 here is CASTGGADTGELFF. CDR3 coding DNA: TGTGCCAGCACCGGGGGGGCCGACACCGGGGAGCTGTTTTTT.

V and J are TRBV7-9 and TRBJ1-4; 11 bases are a match to TRBD1. Germline V gene lookup returns CDR1 SEHNR and CDR2 FQNEAQ (reference sequence). The CDR3 runs 18 residues. The ends lost 5 bases at V and 2 bases at J; junction bases unmatched: 10. As DNA, the CDR3 is TGTGCCAGCAGCCCCGGACAGGGGGCGGCTTTGACTAATGAAAAACTGTTTTTT. The encoded protein is CASSPGQGAALTNEKLFF.

The V and J genes are TRBV4-3 and TRBJ2-7, with D possibly matching TRBD1 (6 bases). This CDR3 region has 15 residues. Per germline, CDR1 LGHNA and CDR2 YSLEER. V shed 1 base and J shed 3 bases, with 13 bases lying between them. The CDR3 coding sequence is TGCGCCAGCAGCCAAGGGCAGGGGAAAGGCTACGAGCAGTACTTC. Translating it yields CASSQGQGKGYEQYF.

The rearrangement joins TRBV5-1 to TRBJ2-3, with TRBD2 as a possible D gene (5 bases). CDR1 is SGHRS, CDR2 YFSETQ, per germline. The CDR3 has 15 residues. Trimming left V 4 bases short and J 0 bases short, with 12 bases between. The CDR3 spells CASSVGGSSTDTQYF. In DNA form, the CDR3 reads TGCGCCAGCAGCGTAGGAGGCTCTAGCACAGATACGCAGTATTTT.

This rearrangement joins TRBV7-9 to TRBJ2-3, with 11 bases identical to TRBD1. Germline CDR1 reads SEHNR; CDR2 reads FQNEAQ (reference sequence). Trimming took 7 bases from V and 5 from J; bases not matched to a gene: 8. This CDR3 has 15 amino acids. This CDR3 reads CASKGTGGSGDTQYF. In DNA, the CDR3 is TGTGCCAGCAAAGGGACAGGGGGGTCGGGAGATACGCAGTATTTT.

This chain connects TRBV19 to TRBJ1-6; 8 bases agree with TRBD1. J gave up 9 bases and V 6 bases, and 10 bases lay outside the gene matches. CDR3 length equals 15 residues. Germline V lookup: CDR1 LNHDA, CDR2 SQIVND (reference sequence). CDR3 DNA sequence: TGTGCCAGTAGCCCCCTGACAGGGGATGGTTCACCCCTCCACTTT. The encoded protein is CASSPLTGDGSPLHF. Using reference TRBV19 and TRBJ1-6 for the parts outside the CDR3, the full variable domain is DGGITQSPKYLFRKEGQNVTLSCEQNLNHDAMYWYRQDPGQGLRLIYYSQIVNDFQKGDIAEGYSVSREKKESFPLTVTSAQKNPTAFYLCASSPLTGDGSPLHFGNGTRLTVT.

The chain uses TRBV6-5 and TRBJ1-1; D is perhaps TRBD1 (6 bases). Trimming shortened V by 7 bases and J by 7 bases, and 16 bases separated the two germline ends. This CDR3 is built from 13 residues. Germline V gene data show CDR1 as MNHEY and CDR2 as SVGAGI. The CDR3 sequence: CASTPRGAREAFF. As DNA, the CDR3 is TGTGCCAGCACCCCCCGGGGGGCCCGTGAAGCTTTCTTT.

This rearrangement joins TRBV15 to TRBJ1-5; D not resolved. Deletions cut 1 base from V and 2 bases from J, with 18 bases between. This CDR3 region has 18 residues. Germline loops: CDR1 LNHNV, CDR2 YYDKDF (reference sequence). The CDR3 sequence is CATSRGLVWSVRNQPQHF. The CDR3 DNA sequence: TGTGCCACCAGCAGAGGATTGGTTTGGAGCGTTCGCAATCAGCCCCAGCATTTT.

The V call is TRBV7-9, the J call TRBJ1-6, with a weak D call TRBD1 (6 bases). The V and J ends lost 5 bases and 9 bases respectively, with 11 bases between them. There are 13 residues in the CDR3. Germline V gene data show CDR1 as SEHNR and CDR2 as FQNEAQ (reference sequence). For the CDR3, the DNA is TGTGCCAGCAGCCCCACAGGGACTTCACCCCTCCACTTT. Its protein product is CASSPTGTSPLHF.

The chain employs TRBV5-1 and TRBJ1-2; D is unresolved. The V and J ends lost 0 bases and 3 bases respectively, with 15 bases between them. Germline CDR1 SGHRS, CDR2 YFSETQ. The CDR3 length is 16 residues. The CDR3 is CASSLALIGGDYGYTF. The CDR3 DNA sequence: TGCGCCAGCAGCTTGGCCTTAATTGGCGGAGACTATGGCTACACCTTC. The full variable domain, in which reference TRBV5-1 and TRBJ1-2 provide the parts outside the CDR3, is KAGVTQTPRYLIKTRGQQVTLSCSPISGHRSVSWYQQTPGQGLQFLFEYFSETQRNKGNFPGRFSGRQFSNSRSEMNVSTLELGDSALYLCASSLALIGGDYGYTFGSGTRLTVV.

CDR3 bases: TGTGCCAGCAGCGGGACACCGCCGGTTGAGCAGTTCTTC. It is translated as CASSGTPPVEQFF. The chain recombines TRBV2 with TRBJ2-1; tentatively, D is TRBD1 (6 bases). V was trimmed by 6 bases and J by 9 bases, leaving 15 bases between them. This CDR3 comprises 13 residues. Germline V gene lookup returns CDR1 SNHLY and CDR2 FYNNEI.

The gene calls are TRBV11-2 and TRBJ2-7; tentative D call: TRBD2 (8 bases). V shed 7 bases and J shed 1 base, with 20 bases lying between them. The CDR3 sequence is 16 residues long. From germline, CDR1 is SGHAT and CDR2 FQNNGV. The CDR3 is CASTRGGAGVSYEQYF. The CDR3 DNA reads as TGTGCCAGCACCAGGGGGGGAGCGGGGGTTTCCTACGAGCAGTACTTC.

J is TRBJ1-6 and V is TRBV4-3; D call uncertain. The CDR3 sequence is 16 residues long. Germline V lookup: CDR1 LGHNA, CDR2 YSLEER. Trimming pared 0 bases from V and 5 bases from J, leaving 11 bases between. Written as DNA, the CDR3 is TGCGCCAGCAGCCAAGAACGGGTCGAGAATAATTCACCCCTCCACTTT. Translation: CASSQERVENNSPLHF.

DNA of the CDR3: TGTGCCAGCAGTGAATCTGGGACAGGGAACGCCCTAAACTATGGCTACACCTTC. Translating gives CASSESGTGNALNYGYTF. This chain links TRBV25-1 with TRBJ1-2; 9 positions match TRBD1. Germline values: CDR1 MGHDK, CDR2 SYGVNS. Trimming took 1 base from V and 2 from J; bases not matched to a gene: 11. CDR3 size: 18 residues.